This TCR beta chain was found in a study of CD8 T cells in ankylosing spondylitis. The germline V gene encodes CDR1 MNHNY and CDR2 SVGAGI (reference sequence). The germline V and J ends were trimmed by 11 bases and 4 bases, with 14 bases remaining between them. The CDR3 has 13 amino acids. This clonotype has more than one count but fewer than ten. Its antigen is not known. A single record per CDR3 protein comes from TCRdb applying MiXCR to the 5' RACE reads. The sample lists a few hundred thousand distinct CDR3 sequences, 15% to 20% occurring once. Study conclusions and caveats: Relatively rare in peripheral blood, disease-linked clones were also CD8+. Matched ankylosing spondylitis synovial fluid reportedly contained a significantly enriched population of disease-linked clones.

J is TRBJ2-2 and V is TRBV6-6; D not certain. The sequence was collected from a male donor with ankylosing spondylitis or in good health (not recorded which). Sequenced material: blood, either unsorted or a sorted T cell fraction (not recorded which). DNA for the CDR3: TGTGCCTCTGGTCCGCGAGGCACCGGGGAGCTGTTTTTT. Protein: CASGPRGTGELFF.